The entry that follows covers one T cell receptor (beta chain) sequence. 60 Vbeta and 13 Jbeta primers were used in PCR. Measured with immunoSEQ multiplex PCR; TCRdb has only the in-frame clones, and not every one. The sample contains about 190,000 clones, more than 65% of which appear only once. The data belong to a study of cytomegalovirus exposure and HLA in healthy donors. CDR1 is KGHSH and CDR2 is LQKENI in the germline V gene. The CDR3 extends over 14 amino acids. The V gene lost 3 bases and the J gene lost 4 bases, with 12 bases spanning the gap. Sequences were obtained from PBMCs. The origin of this receptor is a woman in her thirties in good health and CMV-seropositive. The chain combines TRBV18 with TRBJ2-5; TRBD2 is a possible D gene (5 bases). CDR3 protein: CASSPSGNPETQYF. The CDR3 nucleotides are TGTGCCAGCTCACCGTCGGGGAACCCAGAGACCCAGTACTTC.